Described below is a single TCR beta chain sequence and its context. This specimen belongs to a study of blood T cell repertoires in COVID-19. Looking at the study overall: There were acute and convalescent COVID-19 samples, and they came from the United States, Italy and Spain. The analysed material was cDNA or gDNA that came from T cells, B-cell-depleted T cells, or PBMCs.

The table came from immunoSEQ multiplex PCR; TCRdb's copy has only in-frame clones and leaves some out. Among 70,000 to 95,000 clones listed, about 89% were seen once. The V gene lost 3 bases and the J gene lost 5 bases, with 4 bases spanning the gap. Germline loops: CDR1 LGHNA, CDR2 YNFKEQ. This CDR3 contains 11 residues. The rearrangement joins TRBV4-2 to TRBJ1-2; D ambiguous. The source of this sequence is a man aged 65-85 years with active or convalescent COVID-19. Sequenced sample: peripheral blood. The CDR3 is CASSHQYGYTF. CDR3 DNA sequence: TGTGCCAGCAGCCACCAATATGGCTACACCTTC.